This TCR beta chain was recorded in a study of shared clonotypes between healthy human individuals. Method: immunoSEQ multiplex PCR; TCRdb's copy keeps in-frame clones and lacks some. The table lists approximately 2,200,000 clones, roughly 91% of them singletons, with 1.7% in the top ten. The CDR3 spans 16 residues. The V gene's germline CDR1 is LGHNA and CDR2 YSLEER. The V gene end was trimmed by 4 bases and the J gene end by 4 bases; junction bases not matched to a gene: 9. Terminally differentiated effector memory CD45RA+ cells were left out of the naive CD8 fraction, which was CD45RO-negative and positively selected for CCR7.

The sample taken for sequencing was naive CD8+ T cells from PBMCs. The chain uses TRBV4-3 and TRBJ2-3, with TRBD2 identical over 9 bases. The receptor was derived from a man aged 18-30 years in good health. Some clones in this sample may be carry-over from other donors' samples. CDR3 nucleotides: TGCGCCAGCAGCCCCAAAGGGGCGGGAGGGCCAGATACGCAGTATTTT. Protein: CASSPKGAGGPDTQYF.